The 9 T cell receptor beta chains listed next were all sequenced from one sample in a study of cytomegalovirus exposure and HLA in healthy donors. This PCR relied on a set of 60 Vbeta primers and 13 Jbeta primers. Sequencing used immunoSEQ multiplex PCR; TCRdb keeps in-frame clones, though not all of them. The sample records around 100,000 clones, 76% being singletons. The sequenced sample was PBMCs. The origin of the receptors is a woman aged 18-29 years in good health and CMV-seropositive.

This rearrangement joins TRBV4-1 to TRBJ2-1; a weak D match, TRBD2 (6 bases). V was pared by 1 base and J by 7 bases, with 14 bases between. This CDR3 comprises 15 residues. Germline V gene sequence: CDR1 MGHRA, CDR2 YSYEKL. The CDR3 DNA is TGCGCCAGCAGCCAAGGTCCAGGGAGGAGGAATGAGCAGTTCTTC. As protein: CASSQGPGRRNEQFF.

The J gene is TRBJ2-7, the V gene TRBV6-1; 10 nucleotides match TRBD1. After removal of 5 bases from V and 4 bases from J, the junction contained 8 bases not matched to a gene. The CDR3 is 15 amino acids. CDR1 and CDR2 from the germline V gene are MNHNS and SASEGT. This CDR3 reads CASSLDRGREYEQYF. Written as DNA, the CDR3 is TGTGCCAGCAGTCTCGACAGGGGGCGAGAATACGAGCAGTACTTC.

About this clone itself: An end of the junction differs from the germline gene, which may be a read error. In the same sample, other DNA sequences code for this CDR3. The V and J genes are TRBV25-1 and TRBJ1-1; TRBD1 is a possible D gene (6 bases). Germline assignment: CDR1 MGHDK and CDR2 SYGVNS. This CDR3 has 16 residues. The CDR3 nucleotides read TGTGCTAGCAGTTTCCGTCAGGGGCTAGGGAACACTGAAGCTTTCTTT. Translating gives CASSFRQGLGNTEAFF.

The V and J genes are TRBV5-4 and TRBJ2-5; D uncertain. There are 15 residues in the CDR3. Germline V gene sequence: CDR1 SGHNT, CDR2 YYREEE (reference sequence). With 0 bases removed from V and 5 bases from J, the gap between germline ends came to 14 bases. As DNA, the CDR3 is TGTGCCAGCAGCTTGGAAATCACCGCGGAGGAGACCCAGTACTTC. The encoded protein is CASSLEITAEETQYF.

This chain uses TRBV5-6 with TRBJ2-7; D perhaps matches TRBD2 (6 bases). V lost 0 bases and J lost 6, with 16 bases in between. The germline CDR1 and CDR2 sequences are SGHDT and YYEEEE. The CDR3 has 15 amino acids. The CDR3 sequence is CASSLDGGGLLEQYF. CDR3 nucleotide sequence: TGTGCCAGCAGCTTGGACGGGGGAGGCCTACTCGAGCAGTACTTC. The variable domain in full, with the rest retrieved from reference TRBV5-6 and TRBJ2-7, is DAGVTQSPTHLIKTRGQQVTLRCSPKSGHDTVSWYQQALGQGPQFIFQYYEEEERQRGNFPDRFSGHQFPNYSSELNVNALLLGDSALYLCASSLDGGGLLEQYFGPGTRLTVT.

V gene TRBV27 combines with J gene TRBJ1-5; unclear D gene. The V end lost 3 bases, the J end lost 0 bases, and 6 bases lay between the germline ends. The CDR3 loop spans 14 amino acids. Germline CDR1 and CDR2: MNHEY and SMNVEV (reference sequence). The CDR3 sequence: CASSFSYSNQPQHF. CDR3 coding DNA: TGTGCCAGCAGTTTTAGTTATAGCAATCAGCCCCAGCATTTT.

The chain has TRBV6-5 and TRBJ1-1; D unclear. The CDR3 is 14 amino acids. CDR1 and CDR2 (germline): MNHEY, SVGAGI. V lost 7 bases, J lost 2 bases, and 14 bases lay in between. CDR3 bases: TGTGCCAGCAATCTCTGGGGAGGAAACACTGAAGCTTTCTTT. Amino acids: CASNLWGGNTEAFF.

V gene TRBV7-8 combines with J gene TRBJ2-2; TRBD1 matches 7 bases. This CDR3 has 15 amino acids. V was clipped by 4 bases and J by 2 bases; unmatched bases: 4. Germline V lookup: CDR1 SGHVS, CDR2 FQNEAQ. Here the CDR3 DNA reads TGTGCCAGCAGCTGGGACAGAATTAACACCGGGGAGCTGTTTTTT. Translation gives CASSWDRINTGELFF. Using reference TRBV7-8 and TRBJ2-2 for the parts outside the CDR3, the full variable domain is GAGVSQSPRYKVAKRGQDVALRCDPISGHVSLFWYQQALGQGPEFLTYFQNEAQLDKSGLPSDRFFAERPEGSVSTLKIQRTQQEDSAVYLCASSWDRINTGELFFGEGSRLTVL.

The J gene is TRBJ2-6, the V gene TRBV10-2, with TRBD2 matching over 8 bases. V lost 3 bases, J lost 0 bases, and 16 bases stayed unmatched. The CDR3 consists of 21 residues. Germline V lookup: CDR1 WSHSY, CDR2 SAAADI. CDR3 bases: TGCGCCAGCAGTGACTACCCCCGCGGGGGGCTGGGAAACTCTGGGGCCAACGTCCTGACTTTC. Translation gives CASSDYPRGGLGNSGANVLTF.